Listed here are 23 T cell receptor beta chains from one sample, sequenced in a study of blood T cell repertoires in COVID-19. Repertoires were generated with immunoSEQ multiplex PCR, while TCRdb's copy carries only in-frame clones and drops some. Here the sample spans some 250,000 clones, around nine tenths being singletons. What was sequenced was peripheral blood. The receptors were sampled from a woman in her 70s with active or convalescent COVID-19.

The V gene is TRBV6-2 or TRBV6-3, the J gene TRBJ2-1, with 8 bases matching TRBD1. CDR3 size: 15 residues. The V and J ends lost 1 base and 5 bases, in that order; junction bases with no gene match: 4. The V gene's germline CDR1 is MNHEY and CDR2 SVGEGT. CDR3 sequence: CASSYLGTGNNEQFF. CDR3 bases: TGTGCCAGCAGTTACTTGGGGACAGGCAACAATGAGCAGTTCTTC.

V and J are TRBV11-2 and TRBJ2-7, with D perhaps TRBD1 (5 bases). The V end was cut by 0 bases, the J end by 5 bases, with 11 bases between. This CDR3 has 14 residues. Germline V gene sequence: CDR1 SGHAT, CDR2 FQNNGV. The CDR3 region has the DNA TGTGCCAGCAGCTTAGATTGGGCAGGGAACGAGCAGTACTTC. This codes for CASSLDWAGNEQYF. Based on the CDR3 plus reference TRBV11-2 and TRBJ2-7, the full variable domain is EAGVAQSPRYKIIEKRQSVAFWCNPISGHATLYWYQQILGQGPKLLIQFQNNGVVDDSQLPKDRFSAERLKGVDSTLKIQPAKLEDSAVYLCASSLDWAGNEQYFGPGTRLTVT.

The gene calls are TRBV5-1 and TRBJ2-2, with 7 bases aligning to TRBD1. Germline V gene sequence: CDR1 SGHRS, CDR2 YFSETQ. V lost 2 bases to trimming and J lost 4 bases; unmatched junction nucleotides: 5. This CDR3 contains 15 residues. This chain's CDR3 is CASSFTGAGTGELFF. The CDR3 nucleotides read TGCGCCAGCAGCTTTACAGGGGCAGGCACCGGGGAGCTGTTTTTT. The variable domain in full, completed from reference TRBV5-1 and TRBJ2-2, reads KAGVTQTPRYLIKTRGQQVTLSCSPISGHRSVSWYQQTPGQGLQFLFEYFSETQRNKGNFPGRFSGRQFSNSRSEMNVSTLELGDSALYLCASSFTGAGTGELFFGEGSRLTVL.

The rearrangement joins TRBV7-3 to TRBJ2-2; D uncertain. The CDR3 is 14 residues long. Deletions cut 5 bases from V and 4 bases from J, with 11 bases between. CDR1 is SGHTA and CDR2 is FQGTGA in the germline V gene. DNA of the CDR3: TGTGCCAGCAGCGCCCACTACTCCACCGGGGAGCTGTTTTTT. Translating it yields CASSAHYSTGELFF.

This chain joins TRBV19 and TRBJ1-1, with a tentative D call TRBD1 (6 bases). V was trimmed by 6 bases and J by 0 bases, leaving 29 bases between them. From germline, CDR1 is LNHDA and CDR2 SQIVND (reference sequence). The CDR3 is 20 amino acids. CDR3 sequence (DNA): TGTGCCAGTAGCGACTACTGGGCAGGGACACGAGGTTCCATGAACACTGAAGCTTTCTTT. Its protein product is CASSDYWAGTRGSMNTEAFF.

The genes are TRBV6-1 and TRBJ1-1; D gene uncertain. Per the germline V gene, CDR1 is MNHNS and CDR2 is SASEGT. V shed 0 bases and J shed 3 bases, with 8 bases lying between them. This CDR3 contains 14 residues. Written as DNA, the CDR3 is TGTGCCAGCAGTGAAGCGCACGGGTACACTGAAGCTTTCTTT. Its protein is CASSEAHGYTEAFF.

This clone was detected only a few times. CDR3 in amino acids: CASSQDSGRDRYYSYEQYF. The CDR3 coding sequence is TGTGCCAGCAGCCAAGATTCTGGTAGGGACAGGTACTACTCCTACGAGCAGTACTTC. V gene TRBV4-2 combines with J gene TRBJ2-7, with 8 bases lining up with TRBD1. Germline V gene lookup returns CDR1 LGHNA and CDR2 YNFKEQ. With V trimmed by 0 bases and J by 0 bases, 13 bases remained unmatched. The CDR3 sequence is 19 residues long.

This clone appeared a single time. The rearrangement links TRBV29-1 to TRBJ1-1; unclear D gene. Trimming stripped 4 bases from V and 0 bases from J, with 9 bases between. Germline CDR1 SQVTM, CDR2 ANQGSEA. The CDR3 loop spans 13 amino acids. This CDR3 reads CSVGQSLNTEAFF. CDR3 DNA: TGCAGCGTTGGACAATCATTGAACACTGAAGCTTTCTTT.

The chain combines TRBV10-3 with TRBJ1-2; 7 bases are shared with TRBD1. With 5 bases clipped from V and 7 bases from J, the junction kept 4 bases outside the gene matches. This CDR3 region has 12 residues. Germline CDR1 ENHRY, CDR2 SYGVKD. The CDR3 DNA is TGTGCCATCAGTAAAAACAGGGGTGGCTACACCTTC. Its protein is CAISKNRGGYTF.

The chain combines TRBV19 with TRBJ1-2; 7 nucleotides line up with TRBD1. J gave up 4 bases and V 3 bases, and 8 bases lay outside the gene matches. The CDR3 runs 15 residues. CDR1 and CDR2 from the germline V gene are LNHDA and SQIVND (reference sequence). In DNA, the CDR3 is TGTGCCAGTAGTATGAACAGGGGCGCGACCTATGGCTACACCTTC. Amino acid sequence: CASSMNRGATYGYTF.

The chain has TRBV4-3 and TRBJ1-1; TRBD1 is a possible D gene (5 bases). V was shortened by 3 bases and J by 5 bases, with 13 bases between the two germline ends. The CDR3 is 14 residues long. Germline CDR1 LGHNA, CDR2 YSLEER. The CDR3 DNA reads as TGCGCCAGCAGCCAGACTCAGGGTGGAACTGAAGCTTTCTTT. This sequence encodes CASSQTQGGTEAFF.

CDR3 DNA: TGCAGCATTGGACAGGGTGGCTACGAGCAGTACTTC. It yields the protein CSIGQGGYEQYF. This chain connects TRBV29-1 to TRBJ2-7; 8 bases align to TRBD1. V lost 8 bases and J lost 3; bases outside the gene matches: 6. Germline CDR1 is SQVTM and CDR2 is ANQGSEA. This CDR3 comprises 12 residues.

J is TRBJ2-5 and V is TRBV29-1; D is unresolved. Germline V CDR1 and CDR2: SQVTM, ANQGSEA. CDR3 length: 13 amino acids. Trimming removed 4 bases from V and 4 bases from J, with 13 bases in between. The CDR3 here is CSVVGVARETQYF. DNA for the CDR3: TGCAGCGTTGTGGGCGTGGCGCGAGAGACCCAGTACTTC.

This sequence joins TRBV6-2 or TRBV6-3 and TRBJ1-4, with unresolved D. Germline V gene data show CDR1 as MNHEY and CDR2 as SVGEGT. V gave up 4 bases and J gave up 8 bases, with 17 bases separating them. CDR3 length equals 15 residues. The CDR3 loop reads CASSSPTSGGEKLFF. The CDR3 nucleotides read TGTGCCAGCAGTTCCCCTACATCCGGCGGGGAAAAACTGTTTTTT.

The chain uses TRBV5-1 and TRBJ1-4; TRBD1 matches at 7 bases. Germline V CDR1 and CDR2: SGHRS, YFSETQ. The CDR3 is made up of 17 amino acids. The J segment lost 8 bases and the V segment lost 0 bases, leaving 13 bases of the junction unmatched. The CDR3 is CASSLAIGDREGEKLFF. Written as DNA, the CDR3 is TGCGCCAGCAGCTTGGCCATTGGGGACAGAGAGGGAGAAAAACTGTTTTTT.

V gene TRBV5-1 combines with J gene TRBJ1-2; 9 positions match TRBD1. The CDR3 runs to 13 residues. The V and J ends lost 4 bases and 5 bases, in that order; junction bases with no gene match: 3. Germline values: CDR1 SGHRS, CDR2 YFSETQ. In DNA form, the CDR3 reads TGCGCCAGCAGCCCGGACAGGGGATATGGCTACACCTTC. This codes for CASSPDRGYGYTF.

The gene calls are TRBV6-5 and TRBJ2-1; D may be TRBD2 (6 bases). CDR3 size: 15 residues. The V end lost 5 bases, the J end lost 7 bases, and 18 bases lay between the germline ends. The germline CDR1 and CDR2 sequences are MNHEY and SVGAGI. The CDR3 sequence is CASSPTRGFINEQFF. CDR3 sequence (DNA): TGTGCCAGCAGTCCAACCCGGGGGTTTATAAATGAGCAGTTCTTC.

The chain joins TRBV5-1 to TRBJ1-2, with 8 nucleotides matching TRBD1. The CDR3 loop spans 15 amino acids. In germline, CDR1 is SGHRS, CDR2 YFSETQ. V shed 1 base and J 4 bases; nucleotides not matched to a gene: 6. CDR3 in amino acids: CASSLWQGAVYGYTF. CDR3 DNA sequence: TGCGCCAGCAGCTTGTGGCAGGGGGCTGTCTATGGCTACACCTTC.

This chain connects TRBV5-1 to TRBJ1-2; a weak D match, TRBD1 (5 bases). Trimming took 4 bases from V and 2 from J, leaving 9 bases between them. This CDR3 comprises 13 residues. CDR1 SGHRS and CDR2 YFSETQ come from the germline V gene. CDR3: CASSQDTNYGYTF. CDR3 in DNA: TGCGCCAGCAGCCAGGACACCAACTATGGCTACACCTTC. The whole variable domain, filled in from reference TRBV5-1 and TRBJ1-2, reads KAGVTQTPRYLIKTRGQQVTLSCSPISGHRSVSWYQQTPGQGLQFLFEYFSETQRNKGNFPGRFSGRQFSNSRSEMNVSTLELGDSALYLCASSQDTNYGYTFGSGTRLTVV.

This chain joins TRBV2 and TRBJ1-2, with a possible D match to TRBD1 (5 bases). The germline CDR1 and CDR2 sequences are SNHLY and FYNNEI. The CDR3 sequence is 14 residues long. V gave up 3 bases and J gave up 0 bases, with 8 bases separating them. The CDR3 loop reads CASSDRGTNYGYTF. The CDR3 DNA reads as TGTGCCAGCAGTGATAGGGGCACTAACTATGGCTACACCTTC.

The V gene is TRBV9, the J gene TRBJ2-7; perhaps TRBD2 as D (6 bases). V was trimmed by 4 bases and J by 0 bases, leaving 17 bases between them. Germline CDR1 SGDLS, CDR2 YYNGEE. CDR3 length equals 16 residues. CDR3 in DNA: TGTGCCAGCAGCCCCCAGTGGAGGGGCAGCTCCTACGAGCAGTACTTC. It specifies CASSPQWRGSSYEQYF.

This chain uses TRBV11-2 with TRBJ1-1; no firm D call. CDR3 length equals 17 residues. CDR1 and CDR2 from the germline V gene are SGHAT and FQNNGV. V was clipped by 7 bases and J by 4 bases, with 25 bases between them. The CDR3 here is CASTTGAAVHTGTEAFF. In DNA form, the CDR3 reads TGTGCCAGCACAACCGGCGCGGCAGTCCATACCGGCACTGAAGCTTTCTTT.

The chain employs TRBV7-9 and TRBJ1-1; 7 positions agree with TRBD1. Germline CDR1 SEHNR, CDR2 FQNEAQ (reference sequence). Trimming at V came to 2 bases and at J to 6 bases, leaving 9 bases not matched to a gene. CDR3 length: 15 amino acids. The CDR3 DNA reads TGTGCCAGCAGCTTACGACAGGGACCTGTAGCTGAAGCTTTCTTT. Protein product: CASSLRQGPVAEAFF.